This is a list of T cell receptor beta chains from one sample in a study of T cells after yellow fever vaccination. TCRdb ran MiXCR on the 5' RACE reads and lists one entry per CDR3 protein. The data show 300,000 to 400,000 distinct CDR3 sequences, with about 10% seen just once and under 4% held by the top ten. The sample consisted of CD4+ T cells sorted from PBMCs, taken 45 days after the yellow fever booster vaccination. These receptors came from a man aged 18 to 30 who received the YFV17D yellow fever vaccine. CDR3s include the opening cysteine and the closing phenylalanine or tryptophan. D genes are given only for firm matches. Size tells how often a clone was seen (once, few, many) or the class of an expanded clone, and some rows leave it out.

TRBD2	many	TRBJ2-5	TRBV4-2	CASSQEGRGGETQYF	TGTGCCAGCAGCCAAGAAGGTCGGGGAGGGGAGACCCAGTACTTC
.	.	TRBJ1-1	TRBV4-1	CASSHRELSNTEAFF	TGCGCCAGCAGCCATCGCGAACTGAGCAACACTGAAGCTTTCTTT
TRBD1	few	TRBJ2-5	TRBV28	CASSERQGLETQYF	TGTGCCAGCAGTGAGAGACAGGGTTTGGAGACCCAGTACTTC
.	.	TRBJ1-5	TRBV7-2	CASSLAGTGVPQHF	TGTGCCAGCAGCTTAGCGGGGACGGGGGTACCCCAGCATTTT
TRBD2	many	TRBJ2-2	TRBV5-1	CASSQGGLATGELFF	TGCGCCAGCAGCCAGGGCGGACTAGCGACCGGGGAGCTGTTTTTT
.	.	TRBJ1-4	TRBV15	CATSRGRGLGNEKLFF	TGTGCCACCAGCAGAGGCAGGGGTCTCGGTAATGAAAAACTGTTTTTT
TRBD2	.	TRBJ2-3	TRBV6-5	CASTRASGRSTDTQYF	TGTGCCAGCACTCGAGCTAGCGGGAGAAGCACAGATACGCAGTATTTT
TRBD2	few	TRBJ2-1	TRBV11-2	CASSSLYKLAGGLRNEQFF	TGTGCCAGCAGCTCCCTCTACAAACTAGCGGGGGGGCTGAGGAATGAGCAGTTCTTC
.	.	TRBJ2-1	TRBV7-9	CASSHRDSYNEQFF	TGTGCCAGCAGCCACCGGGACTCTTACAATGAGCAGTTCTTC
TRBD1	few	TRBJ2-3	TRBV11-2	CASRSFIGQGETDTQYF	TGTGCCAGCAGATCGTTTATAGGACAGGGTGAGACAGATACGCAGTATTTT
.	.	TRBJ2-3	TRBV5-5	CASSGSWGALGTDTQYF	TGTGCCAGCAGCGGTAGCTGGGGGGCCTTGGGCACAGATACGCAGTATTTT